This T cell receptor beta chain was captured by sequencing in a study of identifying expanded T cells in peripheral blood. Study-level points and caveats: Clone count variance between roughly 2-week samples rose with total template count. Differentially abundant clones: approximately 1.3 between replicates, 16.4 at about two weeks, 19 at four.

Collection occurred without any documented infections or immune events in donors. With regard to this clone: Antigen unknown.

The method was immunoSEQ multiplex PCR; TCRdb's version includes in-frame clones alone and lacks a portion of them. The sample shows about 130,000 clones, 86% of them seen only once. The origin of this receptor is a person aged 18-70 years in good health. The sample consisted of blood.

The CDR3 reads CASSGTGTGYPNGYTF. CDR3 sequence (DNA): TGCGCCAGCAGCGGAACCGGGACAGGGTACCCAAATGGCTACACCTTC. The chain joins TRBV5-1 to TRBJ1-2, with 9 bases fitting TRBD1. CDR3 length: 16 residues. The germline V gene has CDR1 SGHRS and CDR2 YFSETQ. The ends lost 4 bases at V and 6 bases at J; junction bases unmatched: 13.